This T cell receptor (beta chain) was recovered during a study of glioma-infiltrating T cells. Using RNA template, CDR3s of TCR alpha and beta were amplified with iRepertoire arm-PCR. TCRdb reprocessed the multiplex PCR reads via MiXCR and lists one record per CDR3 protein. Among 90,000 to 100,000 distinct CDR3 sequences listed, about 37% were seen once. On this clonotype itself: What it recognizes is unknown. A much larger clone sits a single nucleotide away, making a read error possible.

Trimming took off 2 bases at V and 3 bases at J, with 8 bases between the two ends. Germline loops: CDR1 SGHAT, CDR2 FQNNGV. The CDR3 spans 13 residues. Study observations and caveats: CDR3 overlap between tissue and blood was very small. Non-neoplastic patients had below-expected tissue-blood divergence, while all gliomas exceeded expectation.

The material sequenced was glioma tissue, nonneoplastic brain tissue, or PBMCs (not recorded which). The source of this sequence is a human donor with low-grade glioma or glioblastoma, undergoing nonglioma brain surgery, or in good health (not recorded which). V gene TRBV11-2 combines with J gene TRBJ2-7; D uncertain. This CDR3 reads CASSLSTHYEQYF. CDR3 bases: TGTGCCAGCAGCTTATCTACTCACTACGAGCAGTACTTC.